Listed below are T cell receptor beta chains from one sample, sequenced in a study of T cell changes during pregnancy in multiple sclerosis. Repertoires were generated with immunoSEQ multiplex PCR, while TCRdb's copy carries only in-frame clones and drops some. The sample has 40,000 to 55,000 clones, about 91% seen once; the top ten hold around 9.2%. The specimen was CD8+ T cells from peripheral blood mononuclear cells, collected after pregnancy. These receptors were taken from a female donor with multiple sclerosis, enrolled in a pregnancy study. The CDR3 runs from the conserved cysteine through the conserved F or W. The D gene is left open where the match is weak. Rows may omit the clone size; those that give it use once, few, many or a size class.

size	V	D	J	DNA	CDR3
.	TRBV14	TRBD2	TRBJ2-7	TGTGCCAGCAGCGAAGGGGCCGGGTTGGGACTAGAGTGGTACGAGCAGTACTTC	CASSEGAGLGLEWYEQYF
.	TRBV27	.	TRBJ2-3	TGTGCCAGCAGTCCCCTCAGTTATGCAGATACGCAGTATTTT	CASSPLSYADTQYF
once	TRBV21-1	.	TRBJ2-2	TGTGCCAGCAGCAAAGTAGCGGGGGGATACACCGGGGAGCTGTTTTTT	CASSKVAGGYTGELFF
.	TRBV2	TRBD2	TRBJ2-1	TGTGCCAGCAGCAGTCTAGCGGGGACAACCTACAATGAGCAGTTCTTC	CASSSLAGTTYNEQFF
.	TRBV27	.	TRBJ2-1	TGTGCCAGCACCCTTAACAGGGACTACCTCCGGCATGAGCAGTTCTTC	CASTLNRDYLRHEQFF
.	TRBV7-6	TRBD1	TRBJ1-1	TGTGCCAGCAGCTTATTCGGGACAGCTTACACTGAAGCTTTCTTT	CASSLFGTAYTEAFF
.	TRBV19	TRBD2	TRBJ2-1	TGTGCCAGTGCCCACGGGCTAGCGGCTTACAATGAGCAGTTCTTC	CASAHGLAAYNEQFF
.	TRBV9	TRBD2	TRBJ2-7	TGTGCCAGCAGCGTATCGTCTAGCGGGACATACGAGCAGTACTTC	CASSVSSSGTYEQYF
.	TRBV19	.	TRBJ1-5	TGTGCCAGCAGACAGTACGGCAATCAGCCCCAGCATTTT	CASRQYGNQPQHF
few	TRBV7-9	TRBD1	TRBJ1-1	TGTGCCAGCAGCCTAGGACAGGGAATGAACACTGAAGCTTTCTTT	CASSLGQGMNTEAFF
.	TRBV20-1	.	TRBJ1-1	TGCAGTGCTAGTCAGGGCCAAGCTTTCTTT	CSASQGQAFF
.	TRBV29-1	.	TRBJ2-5	TGCAGCGTCGAAACTCGGGAGTTGCTAGTGGGGACCCAGTACTTC	CSVETRELLVGTQYF
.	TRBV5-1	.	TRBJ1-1	TGCGCCAGCAGCTTGGGGGGGGTTCAGAACACTGAAGCTTTCTTT	CASSLGGVQNTEAFF
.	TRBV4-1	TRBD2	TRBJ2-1	TGCGCCAGCAGCCAAGCTTTGCGGGGATTTGGGAGGGACAATGAGCAGTTCTTC	CASSQALRGFGRDNEQFF
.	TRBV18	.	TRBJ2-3	TGTGCCAGCTCACCACCGTCCGGTGGCCAGGGCGATACGCAGTATTTT	CASSPPSGGQGDTQYF
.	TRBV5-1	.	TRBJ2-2	TGCGCCAGCAGCTTGGCCGACACCGGGGAGCTGTTTTTT	CASSLADTGELFF
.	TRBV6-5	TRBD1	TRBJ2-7	TGTGCCAGCAGCGGGACAGGGAGACACGAGCAGTACTTC	CASSGTGRHEQYF
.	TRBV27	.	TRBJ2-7	TGTGCCAGGACAGACGAGCAGTACTTC	CARTDEQYF
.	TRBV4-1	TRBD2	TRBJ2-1	TGCGCCAGCAGCCAAGGACTAGCGGGAGGGGGAAGAAATGAGCAGTTCTTC	CASSQGLAGGGRNEQFF
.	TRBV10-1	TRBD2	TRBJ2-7	TGCGCCAGCAGTGAGTCGGAGCGGGAGGCGGGGGAGCAGTACTTC	CASSESEREAGEQYF
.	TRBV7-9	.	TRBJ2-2	TGTGCCAGCAGCTTAATTATCCAGGGGATTGGGGAGCTGTTTTTT	CASSLIIQGIGELFF
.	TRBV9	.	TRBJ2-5	TGTGCCAGCAGCGTAGATCCAGGGAAAGAGACCCAGTACTTC	CASSVDPGKETQYF
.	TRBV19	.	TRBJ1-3	TGTGCCAGTAGTCGCGACTCTGGAAACACCATATATTTT	CASSRDSGNTIYF
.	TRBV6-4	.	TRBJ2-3	TGTGCCAGCAGTGACTCGCCGGAGGGCACAGATACGCAGTATTTT	CASSDSPEGTDTQYF
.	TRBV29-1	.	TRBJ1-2	TGCAGCGTTGGACAGAGAAACTATGGCTACACCTTC	CSVGQRNYGYTF
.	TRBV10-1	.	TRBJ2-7	TGCGCCAGCAGTTGCCAGGGAAAGTCGTACGAGCAGTACTTC	CASSCQGKSYEQYF
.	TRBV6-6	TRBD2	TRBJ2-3	TGTGCCAGCGGGACTAGCGAAACAGATACGCAGTATTTT	CASGTSETDTQYF
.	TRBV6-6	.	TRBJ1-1	TGTGCCAGCAACGCGGGCCCAGCTAACACTGAAGCTTTCTTT	CASNAGPANTEAFF
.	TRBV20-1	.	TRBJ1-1	TGCAGTGCTAGAGTGGACTCTGAAGCTTTCTTT	CSARVDSEAFF
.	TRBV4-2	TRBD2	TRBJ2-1	TGTGCCAGCAGCCAAGTCTTCCAGCGGGACGTCGGCTACAATGAGCAGTTCTTC	CASSQVFQRDVGYNEQFF
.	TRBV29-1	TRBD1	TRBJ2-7	TGCAGCGCCCGTTGGGACAGATCCTACGAGCAGTACTTC	CSARWDRSYEQYF
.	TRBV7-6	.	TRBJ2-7	TGTGCCAGCAGCTTAGTAATCCCGGGCGAGCAGTACTTC	CASSLVIPGEQYF
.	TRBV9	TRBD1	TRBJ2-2	TGTGCCAGCAGCGTAAACCGGGACAGGGCGAACACCGGGGAGCTGTTTTTT	CASSVNRDRANTGELFF
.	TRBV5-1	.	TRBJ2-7	TGCGCCAGCAGCCCGCAAGACACAGGGTTTGGCGAGCAGTACTTC	CASSPQDTGFGEQYF
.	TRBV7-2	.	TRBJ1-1	TGTGCCAGCAGCTATCGGCTGGGGGGATACACTGAAGCTTTCTTT	CASSYRLGGYTEAFF
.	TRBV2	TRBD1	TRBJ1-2	TGTGCCGGACGGACAGGGGGCATTGGAAGCTATGGCTACACCTTC	CAGRTGGIGSYGYTF
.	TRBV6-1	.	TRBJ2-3	TGTGCCAGCAGTGAACGTCAGGGGACAGATACGCAGTATTTT	CASSERQGTDTQYF
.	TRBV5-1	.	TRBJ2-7	TGCGCCAGCAGCTTGGACAGGGCCACCTACGAGCAGTACTTC	CASSLDRATYEQYF
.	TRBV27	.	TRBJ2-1	TGTGCCAGCAGCTCATCAGGGCCCTACAATGAGCAGTTCTTC	CASSSSGPYNEQFF
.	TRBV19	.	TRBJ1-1	TGTGCCAGTAGTATCGCAGTGAACACTGAAGCTTTCTTT	CASSIAVNTEAFF
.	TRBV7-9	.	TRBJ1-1	TGTGCCAGCAGCTTAGTCGCATTAGTGAACACTGAAGCTTTCTTT	CASSLVALVNTEAFF
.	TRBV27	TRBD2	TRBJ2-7	TGTGCCAGCAGCGCCGAAGCGGGGGTCTTCCCCTACGAGCAGTACTTC	CASSAEAGVFPYEQYF
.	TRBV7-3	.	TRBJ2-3	TGTGCCAGCAGTGCTACTCCCGGCACAGATACGCAGTATTTT	CASSATPGTDTQYF
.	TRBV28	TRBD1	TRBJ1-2	TGTGCCAGCAGTACAGGACAGGGGAACTATGGCTACACCTTC	CASSTGQGNYGYTF
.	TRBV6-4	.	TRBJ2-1	TGTGCCAGCAGTGCCGGCCCGGGAGATTACAATGAGCAGTTCTTC	CASSAGPGDYNEQFF
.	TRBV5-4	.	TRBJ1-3	TGTGCCAGCAGCACCGGACACGGGAACACCATATATTTT	CASSTGHGNTIYF
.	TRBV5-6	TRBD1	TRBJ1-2	TGTGCCAGCAGCTTGGCCTTGGGACAGGGGGCATATGGCTACACCTTC	CASSLALGQGAYGYTF
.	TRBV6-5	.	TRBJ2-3	TGTGCCAGCAGTTATTTGGCTAGCGCTCACACAGATACGCAGTATTTT	CASSYLASAHTDTQYF
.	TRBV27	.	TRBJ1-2	TGTGCCAGCAGTCTGGGCGCCTCGAATGGCTACACCTTC	CASSLGASNGYTF
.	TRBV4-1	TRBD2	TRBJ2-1	TGCGCCAGCAGCCAAGAGGGACTAGCGGGCGGCTCCTACAATGAGCAGTTCTTC	CASSQEGLAGGSYNEQFF